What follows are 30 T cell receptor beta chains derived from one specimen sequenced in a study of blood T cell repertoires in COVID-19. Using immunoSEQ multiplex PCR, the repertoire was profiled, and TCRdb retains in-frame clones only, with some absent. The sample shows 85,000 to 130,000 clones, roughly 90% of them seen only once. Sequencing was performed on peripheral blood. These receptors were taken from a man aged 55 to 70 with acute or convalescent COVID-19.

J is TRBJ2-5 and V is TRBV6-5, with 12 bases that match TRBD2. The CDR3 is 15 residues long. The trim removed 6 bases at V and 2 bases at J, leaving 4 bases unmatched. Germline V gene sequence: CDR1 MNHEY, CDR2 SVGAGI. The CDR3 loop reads CASSALAGGQETQYF. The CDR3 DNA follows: TGTGCCAGCAGCGCACTAGCGGGAGGTCAAGAGACCCAGTACTTC.

As DNA, the CDR3 is TGTGCCAGCAGCGTAGGACAGGCTCGGGAAAAACTGTTTTTT. It is translated as CASSVGQAREKLFF. The chain carries TRBV9 and TRBJ1-4, with TRBD1 as a possible D gene (6 bases). V was cut by 0 bases and J by 8 bases, with 11 bases left in between. CDR1 is SGDLS, CDR2 YYNGEE, per germline. This CDR3 is built from 14 residues.

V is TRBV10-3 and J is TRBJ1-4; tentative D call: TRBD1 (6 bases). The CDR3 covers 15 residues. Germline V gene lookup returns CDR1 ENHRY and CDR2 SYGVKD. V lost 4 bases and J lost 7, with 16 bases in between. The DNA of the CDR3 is TGTGCCATCAGTGCCTCGGGGGGCGCGGGTGAAAAACTGTTTTTT. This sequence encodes CAISASGGAGEKLFF.

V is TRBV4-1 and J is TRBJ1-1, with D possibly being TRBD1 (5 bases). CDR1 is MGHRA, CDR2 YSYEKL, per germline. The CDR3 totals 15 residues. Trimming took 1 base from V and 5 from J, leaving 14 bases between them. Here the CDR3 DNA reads TGCGCCAGCAGCCAAGGGACACTCGGTGGGACTGAAGCTTTCTTT. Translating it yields CASSQGTLGGTEAFF.

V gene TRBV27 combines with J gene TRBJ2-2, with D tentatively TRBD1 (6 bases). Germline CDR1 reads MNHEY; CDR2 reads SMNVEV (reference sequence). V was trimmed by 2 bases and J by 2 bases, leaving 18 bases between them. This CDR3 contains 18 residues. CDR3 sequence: CASSLQGKGSGNTGELFF. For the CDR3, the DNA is TGTGCCAGCAGTTTACAGGGGAAGGGTTCGGGAAACACCGGGGAGCTGTTTTTT.

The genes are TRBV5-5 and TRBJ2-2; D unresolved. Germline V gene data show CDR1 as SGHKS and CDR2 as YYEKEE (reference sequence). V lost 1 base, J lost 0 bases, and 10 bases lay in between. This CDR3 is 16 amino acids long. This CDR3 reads CASSLLLTTNTGELFF. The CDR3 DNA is TGTGCCAGCAGCTTGCTGCTAACTACGAACACCGGGGAGCTGTTTTTT.

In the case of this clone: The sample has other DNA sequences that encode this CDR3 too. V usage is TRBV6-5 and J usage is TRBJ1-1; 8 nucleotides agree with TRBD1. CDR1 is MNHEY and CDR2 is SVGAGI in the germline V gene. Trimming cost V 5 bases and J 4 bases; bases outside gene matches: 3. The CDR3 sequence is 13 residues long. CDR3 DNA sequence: TGTGCCAGCAGTCGTACAGGGGGCACTGAAGCTTTCTTT. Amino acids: CASSRTGGTEAFF.

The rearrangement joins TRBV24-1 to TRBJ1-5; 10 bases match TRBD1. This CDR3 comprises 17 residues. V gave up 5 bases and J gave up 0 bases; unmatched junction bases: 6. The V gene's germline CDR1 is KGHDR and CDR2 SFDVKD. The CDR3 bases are TGTGCCACCAGTGCTAGGGGACAGGGGAGTAGCAATCAGCCCCAGCATTTT. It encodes CATSARGQGSSNQPQHF.

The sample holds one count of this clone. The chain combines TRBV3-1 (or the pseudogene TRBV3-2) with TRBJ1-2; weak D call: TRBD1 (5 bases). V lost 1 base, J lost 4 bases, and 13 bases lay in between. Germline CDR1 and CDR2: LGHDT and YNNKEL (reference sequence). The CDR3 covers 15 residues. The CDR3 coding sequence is TGTGCCAGCAGCCAAGGGCAGGGAATCCGCTATGGCTACACCTTC. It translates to CASSQGQGIRYGYTF.

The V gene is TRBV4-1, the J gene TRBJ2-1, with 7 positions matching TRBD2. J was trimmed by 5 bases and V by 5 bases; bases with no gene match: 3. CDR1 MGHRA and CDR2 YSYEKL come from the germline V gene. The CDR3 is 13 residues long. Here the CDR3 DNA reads TGCGCCAGCAGCGGTACTAGCGACAATGAGCAGTTCTTC. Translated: CASSGTSDNEQFF.

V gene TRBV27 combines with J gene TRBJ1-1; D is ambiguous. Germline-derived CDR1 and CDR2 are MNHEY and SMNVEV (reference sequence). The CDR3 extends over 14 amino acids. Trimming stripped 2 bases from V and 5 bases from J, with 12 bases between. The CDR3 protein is CASSLRVGVTEAFF. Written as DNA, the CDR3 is TGTGCCAGCAGTTTAAGGGTCGGGGTGACTGAAGCTTTCTTT.

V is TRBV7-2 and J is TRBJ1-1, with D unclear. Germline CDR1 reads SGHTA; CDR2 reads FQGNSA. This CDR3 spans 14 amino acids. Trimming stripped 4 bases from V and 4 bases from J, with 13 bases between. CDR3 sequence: CASSSGVQSTEAFF. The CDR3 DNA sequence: TGTGCCAGCAGCTCCGGGGTTCAGAGCACTGAAGCTTTCTTT.

The CDR3 region is CAISVARQGDNSPLHF. The CDR3 DNA follows: TGTGCCATCAGTGTAGCCAGACAGGGAGATAATTCACCCCTCCACTTT. V and J are TRBV10-3 and TRBJ1-6, with 7 positions matching TRBD1. This CDR3 region has 16 residues. The germline gives CDR1 ENHRY, CDR2 SYGVKD. V shed 4 bases, J shed 5 bases, and the junction held 8 bases outside the gene matches.

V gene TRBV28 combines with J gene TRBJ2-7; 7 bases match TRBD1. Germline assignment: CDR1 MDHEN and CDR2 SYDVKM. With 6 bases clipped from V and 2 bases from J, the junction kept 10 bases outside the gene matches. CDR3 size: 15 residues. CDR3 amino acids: CASSRPSGQTYEQYF. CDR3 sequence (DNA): TGTGCCAGCAGCAGACCCTCGGGACAGACCTACGAGCAGTACTTC.

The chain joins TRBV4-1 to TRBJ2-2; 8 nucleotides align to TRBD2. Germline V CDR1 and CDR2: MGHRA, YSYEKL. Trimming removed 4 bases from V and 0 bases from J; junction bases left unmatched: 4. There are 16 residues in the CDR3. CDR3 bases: TGCGCCAGCAGCCCGCGGGGACTAGCGAACACCGGGGAGCTGTTTTTT. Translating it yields CASSPRGLANTGELFF.

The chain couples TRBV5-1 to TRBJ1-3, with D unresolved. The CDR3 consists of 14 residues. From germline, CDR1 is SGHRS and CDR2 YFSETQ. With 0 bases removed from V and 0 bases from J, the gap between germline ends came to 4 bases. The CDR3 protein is CASSLGNSGNTIYF. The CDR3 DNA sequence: TGCGCCAGCAGCTTGGGTAACTCTGGAAACACCATATATTTT.

CDR3 region: CASSQDGKETQYF. The CDR3, as DNA: TGTGCCAGCAGCCAGGACGGGAAAGAGACCCAGTACTTC. The chain employs TRBV4-2 and TRBJ2-5; D may be TRBD2 (5 bases). V lost 3 bases and J 3 bases, leaving 8 bases between the germline ends. Germline V gene lookup returns CDR1 LGHNA and CDR2 YNFKEQ. The CDR3 consists of 13 residues.

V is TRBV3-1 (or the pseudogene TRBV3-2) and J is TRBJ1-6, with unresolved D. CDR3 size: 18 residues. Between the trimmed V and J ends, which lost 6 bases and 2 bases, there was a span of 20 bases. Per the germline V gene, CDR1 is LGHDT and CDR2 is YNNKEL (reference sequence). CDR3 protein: CASSHLPLSGTYNSPLHF. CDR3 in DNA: TGTGCCAGCAGTCACTTGCCCTTATCCGGGACCTATAATTCACCCCTCCACTTT.

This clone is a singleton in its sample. The CDR3 DNA sequence: TGTGCCAGCAGCCAAGAACTAGCGGGATACCCAGGGACCCAGTACTTC. This gives the protein CASSQELAGYPGTQYF. The rearrangement links TRBV3-1 (or the pseudogene TRBV3-2) to TRBJ2-5, with 10 bases that match TRBD2. V trimming: 0 bases; J trimming: 7 bases; junction bases outside the gene matches: 8. The CDR3 extends over 16 amino acids. Germline CDR1 reads LGHDT; CDR2 reads YNNKEL (reference sequence).

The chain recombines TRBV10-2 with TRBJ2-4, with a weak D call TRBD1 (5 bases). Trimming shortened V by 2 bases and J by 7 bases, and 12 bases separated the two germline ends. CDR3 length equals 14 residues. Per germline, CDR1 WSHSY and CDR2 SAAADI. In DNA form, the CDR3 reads TGCGCCAGCAGTGAGATAGCAGGGCTGAACATTCAGTACTTC. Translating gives CASSEIAGLNIQYF.

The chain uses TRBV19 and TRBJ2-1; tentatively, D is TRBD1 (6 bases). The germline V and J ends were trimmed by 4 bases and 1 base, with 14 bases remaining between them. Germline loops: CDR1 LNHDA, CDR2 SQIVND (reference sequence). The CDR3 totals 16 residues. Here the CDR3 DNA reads TGTGCCAGTAGTAGCCCGGACAGAGGTTCCTACAATGAGCAGTTCTTC. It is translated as CASSSPDRGSYNEQFF.

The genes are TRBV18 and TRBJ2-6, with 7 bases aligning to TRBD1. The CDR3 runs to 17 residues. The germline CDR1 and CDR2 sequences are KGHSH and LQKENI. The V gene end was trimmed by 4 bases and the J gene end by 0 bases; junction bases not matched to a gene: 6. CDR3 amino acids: CASSQNRGSSGANVLTF. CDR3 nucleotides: TGTGCCAGCTCACAAAACAGGGGAAGCTCTGGGGCCAACGTCCTGACTTTC.

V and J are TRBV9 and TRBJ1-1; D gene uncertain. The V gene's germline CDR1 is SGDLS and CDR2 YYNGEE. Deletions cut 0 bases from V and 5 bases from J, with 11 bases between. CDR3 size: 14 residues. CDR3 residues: CASSVGPKETEAFF. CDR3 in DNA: TGTGCCAGCAGCGTAGGACCGAAGGAGACTGAAGCTTTCTTT.

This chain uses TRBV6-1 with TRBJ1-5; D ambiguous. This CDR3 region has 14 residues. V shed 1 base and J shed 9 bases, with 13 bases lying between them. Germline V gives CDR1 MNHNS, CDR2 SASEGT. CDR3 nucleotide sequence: TGTGCCAGCAGTGAAGTAATGGGAGATTGGCCCCAGCATTTT. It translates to CASSEVMGDWPQHF.

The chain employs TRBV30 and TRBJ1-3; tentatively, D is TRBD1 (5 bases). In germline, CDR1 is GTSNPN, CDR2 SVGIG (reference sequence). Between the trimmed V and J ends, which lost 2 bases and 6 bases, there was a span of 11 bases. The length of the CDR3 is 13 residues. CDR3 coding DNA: TGTGCCTGGAGTCTGGGGGAGGTAAACACCATATATTTT. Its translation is CAWSLGEVNTIYF.

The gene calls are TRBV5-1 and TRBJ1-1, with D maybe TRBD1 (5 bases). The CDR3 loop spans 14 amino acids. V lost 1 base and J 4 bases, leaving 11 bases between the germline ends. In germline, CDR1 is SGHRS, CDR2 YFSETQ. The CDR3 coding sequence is TGCGCCAGCAGCTTGCGTCAGGGTGTCACTGAAGCTTTCTTT. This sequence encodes CASSLRQGVTEAFF.

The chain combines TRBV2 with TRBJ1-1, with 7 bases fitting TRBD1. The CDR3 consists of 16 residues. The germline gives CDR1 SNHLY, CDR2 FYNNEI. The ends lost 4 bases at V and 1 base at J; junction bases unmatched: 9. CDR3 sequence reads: CASSGGRGQANTEAFF. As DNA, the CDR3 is TGTGCCAGCAGTGGGGGAAGAGGACAGGCGAACACTGAAGCTTTCTTT.

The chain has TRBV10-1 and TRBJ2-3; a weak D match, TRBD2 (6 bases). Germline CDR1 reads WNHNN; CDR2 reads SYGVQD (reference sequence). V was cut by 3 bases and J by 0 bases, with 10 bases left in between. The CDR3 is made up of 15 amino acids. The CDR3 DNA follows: TGCGCCAGCAGTGACCACGGGAGTAGCACAGATACGCAGTATTTT. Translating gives CASSDHGSSTDTQYF.

The CDR3 DNA reads TGTGCCAGCAGCCCAGCGACCTCCTATGGCTACACCTTC. It encodes CASSPATSYGYTF. V and J are TRBV6-6 and TRBJ1-2; no definite D call. This CDR3 spans 13 amino acids. CDR1 and CDR2 (germline): MNHNY, SVGAGI (reference sequence). The ends were cut back, 6 bases at V and 4 bases at J, with 12 bases in the middle.

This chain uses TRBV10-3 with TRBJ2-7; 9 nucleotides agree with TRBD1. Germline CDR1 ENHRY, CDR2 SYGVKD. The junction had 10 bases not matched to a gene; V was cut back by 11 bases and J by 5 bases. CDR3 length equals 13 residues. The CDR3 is CASRGDRADEQYF. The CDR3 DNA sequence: TGTGCCTCCAGGGGGGACAGGGCCGACGAGCAGTACTTC.